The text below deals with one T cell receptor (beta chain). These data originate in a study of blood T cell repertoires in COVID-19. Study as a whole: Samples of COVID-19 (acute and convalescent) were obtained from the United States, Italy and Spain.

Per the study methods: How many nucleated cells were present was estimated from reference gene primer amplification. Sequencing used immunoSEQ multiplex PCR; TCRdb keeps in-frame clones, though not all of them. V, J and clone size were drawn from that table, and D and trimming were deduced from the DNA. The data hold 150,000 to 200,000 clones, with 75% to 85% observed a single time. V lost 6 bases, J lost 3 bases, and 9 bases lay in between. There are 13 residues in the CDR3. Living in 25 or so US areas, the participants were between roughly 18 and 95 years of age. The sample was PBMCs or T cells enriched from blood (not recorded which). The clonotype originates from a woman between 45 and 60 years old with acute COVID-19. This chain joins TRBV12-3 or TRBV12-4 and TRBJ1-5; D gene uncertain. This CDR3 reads CASRPNNNQPQHF. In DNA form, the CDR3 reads TGTGCCAGCAGACCAAACAACAATCAGCCCCAGCATTTT.